This T cell receptor (beta chain) was sequenced for a study of T cell responses to AZD1222 COVID-19 vaccine. Repertoires were generated with immunoSEQ multiplex PCR, while TCRdb's copy carries only in-frame clones and drops some. The data contain roughly 140,000 clones, roughly 93% of them singletons. General observations from the study: Recipients of two AZD1222 doses showed rising Spike-specific TCR breadth and depth.

With respect to this clone: Its antigen is not identified.

The sample consisted of peripheral blood, taken 28 days after the second AZD1222 dose. The TCR sequence derives from an adult who received the AZD1222 COVID-19 vaccine.

The CDR3 region has the DNA TGTGCCAGCAGTGAATGGAGGGGCACTGAAGCTTTCTTT. Translating it yields CASSEWRGTEAFF. The rearrangement joins TRBV6-1 to TRBJ1-1; D might be TRBD1 (5 bases). The CDR3 spans 13 residues. Germline CDR1 and CDR2: MNHNS and SASEGT. Between the trimmed V and J ends, which lost 2 bases and 4 bases, there was a span of 8 bases.